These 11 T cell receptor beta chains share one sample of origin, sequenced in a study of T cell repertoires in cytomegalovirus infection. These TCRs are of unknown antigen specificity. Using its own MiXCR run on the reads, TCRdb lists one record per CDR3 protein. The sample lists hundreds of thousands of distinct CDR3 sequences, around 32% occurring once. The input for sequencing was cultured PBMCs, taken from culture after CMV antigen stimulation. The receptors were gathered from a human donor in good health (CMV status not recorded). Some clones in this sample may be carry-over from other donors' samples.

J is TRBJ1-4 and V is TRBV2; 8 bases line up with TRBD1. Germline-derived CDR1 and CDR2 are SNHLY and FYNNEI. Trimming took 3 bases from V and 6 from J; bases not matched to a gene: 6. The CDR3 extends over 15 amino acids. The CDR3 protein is CASSDPGQDHEKLFF. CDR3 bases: TGTGCCAGCAGTGATCCGGGACAGGACCATGAAAAACTGTTTTTT.

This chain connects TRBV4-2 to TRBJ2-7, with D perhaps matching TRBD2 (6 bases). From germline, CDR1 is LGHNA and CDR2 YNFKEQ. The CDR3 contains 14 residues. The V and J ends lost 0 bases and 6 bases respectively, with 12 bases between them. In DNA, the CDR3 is TGTGCCAGCAGCCAAGAGAGTGTGGAGGGCGAGCAGTACTTC. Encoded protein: CASSQESVEGEQYF.

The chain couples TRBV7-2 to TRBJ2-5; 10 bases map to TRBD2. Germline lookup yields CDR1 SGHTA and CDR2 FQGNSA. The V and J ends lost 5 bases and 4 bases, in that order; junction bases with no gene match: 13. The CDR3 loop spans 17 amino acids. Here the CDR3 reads CASSPRRLAGDLETQYF. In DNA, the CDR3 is TGTGCCAGCAGCCCAAGGAGGCTAGCGGGAGATTTAGAGACCCAGTACTTC.

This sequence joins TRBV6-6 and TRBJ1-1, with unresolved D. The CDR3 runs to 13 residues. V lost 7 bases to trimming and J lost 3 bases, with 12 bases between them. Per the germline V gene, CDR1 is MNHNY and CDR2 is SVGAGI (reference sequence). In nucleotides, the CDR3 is TGTGCCAGCACCAACGGCCGGGACACTGAAGCTTTCTTT. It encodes CASTNGRDTEAFF.

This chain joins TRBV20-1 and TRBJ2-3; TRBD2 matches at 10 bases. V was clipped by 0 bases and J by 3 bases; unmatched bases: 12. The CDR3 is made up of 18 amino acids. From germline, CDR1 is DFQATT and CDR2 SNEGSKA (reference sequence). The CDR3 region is CSAREKPFSGLATDTQYF. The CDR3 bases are TGCAGTGCTAGAGAAAAACCATTTTCGGGACTAGCGACAGATACGCAGTATTTT.

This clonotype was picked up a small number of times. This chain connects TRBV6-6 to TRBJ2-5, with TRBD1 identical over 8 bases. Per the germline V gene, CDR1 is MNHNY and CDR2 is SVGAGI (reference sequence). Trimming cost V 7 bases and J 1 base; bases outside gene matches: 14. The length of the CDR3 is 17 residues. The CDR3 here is CASTRGPHWSPQETQYF. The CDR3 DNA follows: TGTGCCAGCACCAGGGGGCCCCATTGGTCCCCCCAAGAGACCCAGTACTTC.

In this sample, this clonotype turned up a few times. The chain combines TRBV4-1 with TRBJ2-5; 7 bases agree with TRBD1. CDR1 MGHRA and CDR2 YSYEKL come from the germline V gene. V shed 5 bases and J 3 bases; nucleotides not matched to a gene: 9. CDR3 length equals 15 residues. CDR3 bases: TGCGCCAGCAGCGAAAACAGGGGTCGGGAAGAGACCCAGTACTTC. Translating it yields CASSENRGREETQYF.

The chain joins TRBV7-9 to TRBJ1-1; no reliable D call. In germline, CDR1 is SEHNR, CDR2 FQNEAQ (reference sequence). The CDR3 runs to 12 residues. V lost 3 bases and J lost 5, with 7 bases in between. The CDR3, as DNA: TGTGCCAGCAGCTTTGGGTTTACTGAAGCTTTCTTT. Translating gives CASSFGFTEAFF.

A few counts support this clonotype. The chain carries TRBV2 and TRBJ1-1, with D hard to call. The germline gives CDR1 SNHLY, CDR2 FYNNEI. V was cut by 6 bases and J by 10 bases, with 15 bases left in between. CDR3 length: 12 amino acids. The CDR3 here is CASRDDWGAAFF. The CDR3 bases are TGTGCCAGCAGGGACGATTGGGGAGCAGCTTTCTTT.

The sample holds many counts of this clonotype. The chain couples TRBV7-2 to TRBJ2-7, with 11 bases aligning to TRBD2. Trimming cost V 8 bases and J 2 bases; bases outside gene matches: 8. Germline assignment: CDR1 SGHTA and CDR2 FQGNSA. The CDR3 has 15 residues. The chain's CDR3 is CASEETSGTPYEQYF. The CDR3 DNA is TGTGCCAGCGAGGAGACTAGCGGGACTCCCTACGAGCAGTACTTC.

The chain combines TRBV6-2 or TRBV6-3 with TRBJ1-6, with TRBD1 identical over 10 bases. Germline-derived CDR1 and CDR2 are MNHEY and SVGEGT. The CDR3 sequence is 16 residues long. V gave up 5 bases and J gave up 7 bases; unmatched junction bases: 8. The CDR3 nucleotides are TGTGCCAGCAGTAGAAGGGGACAGGGGCTCAATTCACCCCTCCACTTT. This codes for CASSRRGQGLNSPLHF.